The clone carrying this TCR beta chain was recorded once. This table comes from immunoSEQ multiplex PCR, and its TCRdb copy is limited to in-frame clones, with some not included. This table has fewer than 200,000 clones, 75% to 85% appearing once. The data are from a study of blood T cell repertoires in COVID-19. Germline-derived CDR1 and CDR2 are SEHNR and FQNEAQ (reference sequence). Trimming cost V 1 base and J 4 bases, with 11 bases left between them. The CDR3 contains 15 residues. The recovered donors of Cohort 3 showed two negative PCRs, clearance, or symptom resolution. The J gene is TRBJ1-5, the V gene TRBV7-9; D not certain. This sequence originates from a man aged 45-65 years who had recovered from COVID-19. Sequencing used PBMCs or T cells enriched from blood (not recorded which). Here the CDR3 reads CASSLGEANNQPQHF. The CDR3 DNA follows: TGTGCCAGCAGCTTAGGGGAGGCGAATAATCAGCCCCAGCATTTT.